A selection of T cell receptor beta chains follows, all from one sample in a study of T-cell reconstitution after alpha-beta-depleted transplantation in children. TCRdb fed the PCR reads into MiXCR, producing one record per CDR3 protein. The data hold 550,000 to 800,000 distinct CDR3 sequences, with around 13% observed a single time. This sample comprised PBMCs, obtained before TCRalphabeta/CD19-depleted stem cell transplant. All receptors come from a girl aged 2 to 9 with congenital amegakaryocytic thrombocytopenia, due to receive a stem cell transplant. CDR3s include the opening cysteine and the closing phenylalanine or tryptophan. A D gene is named only where the DNA matches it firmly. Expanded clones are given a class, and other clones once, few, many or no size at all.

>TRBJ2-7|TRBV5-4|NA|NA
CASSLEVSGHYSYEQYF
TGTGCCAGCAGCTTGGAGGTTAGCGGCCACTACTCCTACGAGCAGTACTTC
>TRBJ2-7|TRBV5-1|NA|TRBD2
CASSSVRLAGVKAVYEQYF
TGCGCCAGCAGCTCGGTTAGACTAGCGGGAGTTAAAGCGGTCTACGAGCAGTACTTC
>TRBJ2-7|TRBV4-1|many|NA
CASSQAPFSASVSYEQYF
TGCGCCAGCAGCCAAGCGCCCTTCAGCGCGTCAGTATCCTACGAGCAGTACTTC
>TRBJ2-2|TRBV19|NA|NA
CASEDYTGELFF
TGTGCCAGTGAGGATTACACCGGGGAGCTGTTTTTT
>TRBJ1-1|TRBV5-5|many|NA
CASTQMGGRTEAFF
TGTGCCAGCACTCAGATGGGAGGGCGGACTGAAGCTTTCTTT
>TRBJ2-3|TRBV5-1|many|NA
CASSLEVGVTDTQYF
TGCGCCAGCAGCTTGGAGGTGGGGGTCACAGATACGCAGTATTTT
>TRBJ2-2|TRBV11-3|NA|NA
CASTSGTQTGELFF
TGTGCCAGCACCTCCGGGACACAGACCGGGGAGCTGTTTTTT
>TRBJ2-1|TRBV5-1|many|NA
CASSPTVSGPGSNNEQFF
TGCGCCAGCAGCCCGACCGTAAGTGGGCCGGGGAGTAATAATGAGCAGTTCTTC
>TRBJ2-1|TRBV20-1|many|NA
CSARDLAATYNEQFF
TGCAGTGCTAGAGATCTGGCAGCTACCTACAATGAGCAGTTCTTC
>TRBJ2-3|TRBV5-1|NA|NA
CASSLRTAGTDTQYF
TGCGCCAGCAGCTTGAGGACAGCCGGCACAGATACGCAGTATTTT
>TRBJ2-1|TRBV5-1|many|NA
CASSLAFGSSYNEQFF
TGCGCCAGCAGCTTGGCCTTCGGAAGCTCCTACAATGAGCAGTTCTTC
>TRBJ2-7|TRBV10-3|few|NA
CATGERDRYEQYF
TGTGCCACCGGGGAGCGGGACAGGTACGAGCAGTACTTC
>TRBJ2-1|TRBV5-1|many|NA
CASSLMLTSPDEQFF
TGCGCCAGCAGCCTAATGCTCACTAGTCCCGATGAGCAGTTCTTC
>TRBJ2-3|TRBV20-1|few|TRBD2
CSASLSGAKEDTQYF
TGCAGTGCTTCTTTGAGCGGGGCCAAGGAAGATACGCAGTATTTT
>TRBJ2-2|TRBV7-2|many|NA
CASSFNGPNTGELFF
TGTGCCAGCAGCTTCAACGGTCCGAACACCGGGGAGCTGTTTTTT
>TRBJ2-2|TRBV10-3|NA|NA
CPISAGTTANTGELFF
TGTCCCATCAGTGCCGGGACGACCGCGAACACCGGGGAGCTGTTTTTT
>TRBJ1-6|TRBV7-2|many|NA
CASSLSVNSPLHF
TGTGCCAGCAGCTTATCAGTTAATTCACCCCTCCACTTT
>TRBJ1-5|TRBV7-8|many|NA
CASSAYINSNQPQHF
TGTGCCAGCAGCGCATACATCAATAGCAATCAGCCCCAGCATTTT
>TRBJ2-7|TRBV5-1|many|NA
CASSLGLGTLEQYF
TGCGCCAGCAGCCTCGGGTTAGGGACTCTCGAGCAGTACTTC
>TRBJ2-1|TRBV20-1|many|NA
CSASYSSYNEQFF
TGCAGTGCTAGTTATAGCTCCTACAATGAGCAGTTCTTC
>TRBJ2-3|TRBV7-9|NA|NA
CASSLGKTLSTSDTQYF
TGTGCCAGCAGCTTAGGAAAGACACTCAGCACATCAGATACGCAGTATTTT
>TRBJ1-6|TRBV7-2|few|TRBD1
CASRNTGTVSSVLHF
TGTGCCAGCAGGAACACCGGGACAGTCTCATCGGTCCTCCACTTT
>TRBJ1-3|TRBV12-3/TRBV12-4|NA|NA
CASSLYRADSGNTIYF
TGTGCCAGCAGTTTGTACCGGGCCGACTCTGGAAACACCATATATTTT
>TRBJ2-1|TRBV7-9|many|TRBD2
CASSIITGLAGDEQFF
TGTGCCAGCAGCATTATTACGGGACTAGCGGGAGATGAGCAGTTCTTC
>TRBJ2-5|TRBV15|many|NA
CATSRDLALETQYF
TGTGCCACCAGCAGAGATCTAGCGTTAGAGACCCAGTACTTC
>TRBJ2-7|TRBV5-1|few|NA
CASSPFWGSYEQYF
TGCGCCAGCAGCCCTTTCTGGGGGAGTTACGAGCAGTACTTC
>TRBJ2-7|TRBV5-1|many|NA
CASSLSGDIFFEQYF
TGCGCCAGCAGCTTGTCGGGGGACATCTTTTTCGAGCAGTACTTC
>TRBJ2-7|TRBV5-1|few|TRBD1
CASSSWPGQGYEQYF
TGCGCCAGCAGCTCTTGGCCGGGACAGGGCTACGAGCAGTACTTC
>TRBJ2-3|TRBV5-1|many|TRBD2
CASSPGGLAGDTQYF
TGCGCCAGCAGCCCGGGGGGACTAGCGGGAGATACGCAGTATTTT
>TRBJ2-7|TRBV4-1|NA|TRBD2
CASSQEVLAGTEQYF
TGCGCCAGCAGCCAAGAAGTCCTAGCGGGAACCGAGCAGTACTTC
>TRBJ2-7|TRBV12-3/TRBV12-4|many|NA
CASSPLQTAGRDEQYF
TGTGCCAGCAGTCCACTACAGACAGCGGGTCGAGACGAGCAGTACTTC
>TRBJ2-7|TRBV11-2|few|TRBD1
CASSRSTGGSEQYF
TGTGCCAGCAGCAGATCGACAGGGGGCTCCGAGCAGTACTTC
>TRBJ1-2|TRBV12-3/TRBV12-4|many|NA
CASSIGIRYGYTF
TGTGCCAGCAGCATAGGGATTCGGTATGGCTACACCTTC
>TRBJ1-5|TRBV4-1|few|TRBD1
CASSQDTGAWSNQPQHF
TGCGCCAGCAGCCAAGACACAGGGGCCTGGAGCAATCAGCCCCAGCATTTT
>TRBJ1-5|TRBV7-2|NA|TRBD1
CASSLLRGGGQPQHF
TGTGCCAGCAGCTTGCTCAGAGGGGGCGGCCAGCCCCAGCATTTT
>TRBJ2-7|TRBV20-1|few|NA
CSANTARGTTYEQYF
TGCAGTGCCAACACGGCCCGAGGGACGACCTACGAGCAGTACTTC
>TRBJ2-3|TRBV20-1|many|NA
CSARATGDTQYF
TGCAGTGCTCGGGCAACAGGAGATACGCAGTATTTT
>TRBJ2-1|TRBV20-1|many|NA
CSANRRRYNEQFF
TGCAGTGCTAACCGGCGACGATACAATGAGCAGTTCTTC
>TRBJ2-3|TRBV6-5|NA|NA
CASSYFFRDTQYF
TGTGCCAGCAGCTACTTCTTTCGTGATACGCAGTATTTT
>TRBJ2-3|TRBV6-2/TRBV6-3|many|NA
CASSFSNTQYF
TGTGCCAGCAGTTTCTCAAATACGCAGTATTTT
>TRBJ2-5|TRBV11-1|few|NA
CASSSTWSGETQYF
TGTGCCAGCAGCTCGACCTGGAGCGGAGAGACCCAGTACTTC
>TRBJ2-3|TRBV18|NA|NA
CASSPARQASTDTQYF
TGTGCCAGCTCACCAGCCAGACAGGCCTCCACAGATACGCAGTATTTT
>TRBJ2-7|TRBV2|many|TRBD1
CASSEAGQKNYEQYF
TGTGCCAGCAGTGAAGCGGGACAGAAGAACTACGAGCAGTACTTC
>TRBJ2-7|TRBV5-1|many|TRBD1
CASSYDRDSYEQYF
TGCGCCAGCAGCTACGACAGGGATTCCTACGAGCAGTACTTC
>TRBJ2-2|TRBV30|NA|NA
CAWSVRSNTGELFF
TGTGCCTGGAGTGTAAGGTCGAACACCGGGGAGCTGTTTTTT
>TRBJ2-1|TRBV10-3|many|NA
CAISDPLTGDEQFF
TGTGCCATCAGTGACCCACTAACGGGGGATGAGCAGTTCTTC